The 10 T cell receptor beta chains in this list originate from one sample, sequenced in a study of shared clonotypes between healthy human individuals. This table comes from immunoSEQ multiplex PCR, and its TCRdb copy is limited to in-frame clones, with some not included. Counted here are about 2.4 million clones, 90% to 95% occurring once; the ten biggest clones make up roughly 0.13%. Specimen: naive CD4+ T cells sorted from blood. The subset: CD45RA+ positively selected. The source is a man between 18 and 29 years old in good health.

As concerns this clone: In the same sample, other DNA sequences code for this CDR3. DNA for the CDR3: TGTGCCAGCGGGCAGGGGAGGAACTATGGCTACACCTTC. Amino acids: CASGQGRNYGYTF. The chain uses TRBV2 and TRBJ1-2; a weak D match, TRBD1 (6 bases). Germline CDR1 and CDR2: SNHLY and FYNNEI. V was cut by 8 bases and J by 2 bases, with 12 bases left in between. The CDR3 extends over 13 amino acids.

The chain has TRBV7-6 and TRBJ2-7; no reliable D call. Germline-derived CDR1 and CDR2 are SGHVS and FNYEAQ. This CDR3 has 15 amino acids. V lost 5 bases and J 0 bases, leaving 14 bases between the germline ends. The CDR3 DNA sequence: TGTGCCAGCAGCCCCAATTGGGGTTCCTCCTACGAGCAGTACTTC. It codes for CASSPNWGSSYEQYF.

The rearrangement links TRBV28 to TRBJ1-2; 10 positions agree with TRBD1. Germline loops: CDR1 MDHEN, CDR2 SYDVKM. This CDR3 comprises 15 residues. V shed 7 bases, J shed 0 bases, and the junction held 5 bases outside the gene matches. The CDR3 nucleotides are TGTGCCAGCATTACCGGACAGGGGGCTAACTATGGCTACACCTTC. Translated, it gives CASITGQGANYGYTF.

This sequence joins TRBV5-4 and TRBJ2-5; 10 bases line up with TRBD1. This CDR3 is 14 amino acids long. Germline-derived CDR1 and CDR2 are SGHNT and YYREEE (reference sequence). After removal of 3 bases from V and 5 bases from J, the junction contained 4 bases not matched to a gene. The CDR3 spells CASSYGQGGETQYF. In nucleotides, the CDR3 is TGTGCCAGCAGCTACGGACAGGGGGGGGAGACCCAGTACTTC.

The chain joins TRBV28 to TRBJ2-7; the D call may be TRBD1 or TRBD2 (5 bases each). Germline CDR1 reads MDHEN; CDR2 reads SYDVKM. Trimming removed 5 bases at V and 5 bases at J, with 22 bases between. This CDR3 is built from 16 residues. The CDR3 DNA reads TGTGCCAGCAGTATGCCGGGACCCAAGTACGTACACGAGCAGTACTTC. Translating it yields CASSMPGPKYVHEQYF.

The J gene is TRBJ2-2, the V gene TRBV21-1. TRBV21-1 is recorded as a pseudogene. This CDR3 is built from 18 residues. CDR3 residues: CASSPGRAPPANTGELFF. The CDR3 region has the DNA TGTGCCAGCAGCCCCGGACGGGCTCCACCCGCGAACACCGGGGAGCTGTTTTTT.

The chain combines TRBV7-9 with TRBJ2-2, with D perhaps TRBD1 (5 bases). The germline CDR1 and CDR2 sequences are SEHNR and FQNEAQ (reference sequence). V was clipped by 1 base and J by 0 bases, with 12 bases between them. This CDR3 contains 17 residues. CDR3 sequence reads: CASSLGARVTNTGELFF. In nucleotides, the CDR3 is TGTGCCAGCAGCTTAGGAGCCAGGGTTACGAACACCGGGGAGCTGTTTTTT.

This chain connects TRBV7-2 to TRBJ2-3; TRBD2 matches at 11 bases. The CDR3 totals 15 residues. Germline V gene lookup returns CDR1 SGHTA and CDR2 FQGNSA. V shed 6 bases and J 8 bases; nucleotides not matched to a gene: 10. DNA of the CDR3: TGTGCCAGCAGTTCCGTAGCGGGAGGGCCAGGTACGCAGTATTTT. This sequence encodes CASSSVAGGPGTQYF.

This chain joins TRBV6-1 and TRBJ2-5, with 14 bases matching TRBD2. V was clipped by 3 bases and J by 5 bases; unmatched bases: 5. Looked up from germline, CDR1 is MNHNS and CDR2 is SASEGT. The CDR3 runs 16 residues. The CDR3 sequence is CASSETSGRVGETQYF. The CDR3 region has the DNA TGTGCCAGCAGTGAGACTAGCGGGAGGGTGGGCGAGACCCAGTACTTC.

The chain combines TRBV6-6 with TRBJ1-5; 8 bases align to TRBD1. CDR3 length: 13 residues. With V trimmed by 10 bases and J by 6 bases, 8 bases remained unmatched. The germline V gene encodes CDR1 MNHNY and CDR2 SVGAGI (reference sequence). CDR3 region: CATGQGKGQPQHF. The DNA for the CDR3 is TGTGCCACCGGACAGGGCAAGGGTCAGCCCCAGCATTTT.